This T cell receptor (beta chain) was sequenced for a study of blood T cell repertoires in COVID-19 (dated by TCRdb to about 2020). Background for the entire study: The collaborator samples originated in the United States, Italy and Spain and spanned the acute and convalescent phases of COVID-19. The prospective study material was composed of cDNA or gDNA derived from T cells, B-cell-depleted T cells, or PBMCs. The dataset comprised deeply sampled blood TCRbeta repertoires from subjects exposed to, actively infected with, or recovered from COVID-19. The repertoires were made available in a free public database intended to serve as a resource for research on the immune response to SARS-CoV-2. The samples were drawn from two sources: the first 160 participants of the ongoing ImmuneRACE study, and 1,200 or so subjects contributed by 6 global collaborators. Sample metadata almost always included a de-identified subject ID, COVID-19 status, age in years and sex. Where available, HLA class I and class II types were taken from metadata supplied by the sample provider and were not determined by assay-based typing.

Paper-wide results and their limitations: The amount of clinical and demographic metadata varied by source and participant and was provided uncurated.

Enrolling through a virtual design, the prospective study's participants ranged in age from roughly 18 to 95 years and lived across 24 United States geographic areas. In the prospective study, participants were assigned to cohorts based on the clinical history participants reported in a screening survey and a study questionnaire. Exposed participants had been in contact with someone with a PCR-confirmed or clinician-diagnosed COVID-19 case within 2 weeks of study entry. Mobile phlebotomists in the prospective study collected whole blood, serum and a nasopharyngeal or oropharyngeal swab from every participant. Participants in the prospective study had the option to provide additional blood draws and questionnaires over a roughly 2-month period. Before DNA extraction, blood samples from the prospective study were shipped at room temperature or frozen. The CDR3 numbers 16 residues from cysteine through phenylalanine. Of the read, only the CDR3 DNA is kept; its 48 bases are in frame from base 1. CDR1 and CDR2 are read off the germline V gene as SGHAT and FQNNGV. At the junction V is shortened by 0 bases and J by 5 bases; bases outside the gene matches: 9.

TCRbeta CDR3 regions were amplified from genomic DNA using the immunoSEQ Assay, a bias-controlled multiplex PCR. Concerning the study's data processing: Nucleated cell counts per sample were estimated from amplification of reference gene primers within the assay. Sequence reads were collapsed and filtered to measure the absolute abundance of every unique TCRbeta CDR3 rearrangement. For each sample, productive Simpson clonality was calculated as the square root of Simpson's diversity index over productive rearrangements. This immuneACCESS table, as held by TCRdb, lists in-frame sequences with V and J called but not all clones. Of the missing ones, under half trace to an unresolved V gene in checked studies; the others have no known cause. D and trimming come from the DNA, and the V and J calls and clone size come from that table. The sample has 150,000 or so clones on record, 84% of them singletons. Jointly, the top ten make up under 7% of the sample.

A word on this clone: Its antigen specificity is not known. No quality values exist for individual bases; no much larger clone is one base distant.

Sequenced material: PBMCs or T cells enriched from blood (not recorded which). The origin of this receptor is a woman aged 50 to 65 who had been exposed to COVID-19. Recombination joined TRBV11-2 with TRBJ2-5; TRBD2 lines up with 7 middle nucleotides. The nucleotide sequence is TGTGCCAGCAGCTTAGAGGGGGGGACTTTCCGGGAGACCCAGTACTTC. It encodes CASSLEGGTFRETQYF.